Here is one T cell receptor beta chain with its context. The assay was immunoSEQ multiplex PCR, and TCRdb's table has in-frame clones only and misses some. The table includes approximately 220,000 clones, approximately 88% detected once. This specimen comes from a study of blood T cell repertoires in COVID-19. On the study more broadly: T cells, B-cell-depleted T cells, or PBMCs provided the cDNA or gDNA that served as material.

The CDR3 is 16 amino acids. CDR1 MNHEY and CDR2 SVGEGT come from the germline V gene. V lost 4 bases and J lost 4; bases outside the gene matches: 8. Researchers sorted participants into cohorts using their self-reported clinical history. This TCR came from a woman younger than 45 with acute COVID-19. The V and J genes are TRBV6-2 or TRBV6-3 and TRBJ1-5, with TRBD1 identical over 9 bases. The sample was PBMCs or T cells enriched from blood (not recorded which). This CDR3 is CASSSGVTGGNQPQHF. The CDR3, as DNA: TGTGCCAGCAGTTCGGGCGTGACAGGGGGGAATCAGCCCCAGCATTTT.